A selection of T cell receptor beta chains follows, all from one sample in a study of cytomegalovirus exposure and HLA in healthy donors. Using immunoSEQ multiplex PCR, the repertoire was profiled, and TCRdb retains in-frame clones only, with some absent. The sample includes about 170,000 clones, about 85% of them seen just once. Sequencing was carried out using PBMCs. The receptors here all came from a man aged 25 to 45 in good health and CMV-seropositive. Each CDR3 is given with its conserved first and last residue. The order of the fields is J gene, D gene, clone size, V gene, CDR3 protein, CDR3 DNA. A D gene is named only where the DNA matches it firmly. Clone size is not always given. Where it is, it says once, few, many or a class for expanded clones.

TRBJ2-7	-	-	TRBV15	CATSRVADSSYEQYF	TGTGCCACCAGCAGAGTAGCGGATAGCTCCTACGAGCAGTACTTC
TRBJ2-7	-	-	TRBV4-3	CASSQELGNYEQYF	TGCGCCAGCAGCCAAGAACTAGGAAACTACGAGCAGTACTTC
TRBJ2-5	-	-	TRBV7-9	CSSSFSSQETQYF	TGTTCCAGCAGCTTTTCTAGCCAAGAGACCCAGTACTTC
TRBJ2-1	TRBD2	few	TRBV5-8	CASDSGRAYYNEQFF	TGTGCCAGCGACAGCGGGAGGGCTTACTACAATGAGCAGTTCTTC
TRBJ1-2	TRBD1	-	TRBV9	CASGTGEHDYGYTF	TGTGCCAGCGGAACAGGGGAGCATGACTATGGCTACACCTTC
TRBJ1-4	-	few	TRBV7-9	CASSSRPGEKLFF	TGTGCCAGCAGCTCGAGGCCAGGGGAAAAACTGTTTTTT
TRBJ2-1	-	few	TRBV18	CASSSSADPSYNEQFF	TGTGCCAGCTCTTCTAGCGCCGATCCTTCCTACAATGAGCAGTTCTTC
TRBJ2-1	-	-	TRBV27	CASSLVYSYNEQFF	TGTGCCAGCAGTTTGGTCTACTCCTACAATGAGCAGTTCTTC
TRBJ1-1	-	once	TRBV7-9	CSSSLAGTHNTEAFF	TGTTCCAGCAGCTTAGCAGGGACACACAACACTGAAGCTTTCTTT
TRBJ1-4	-	few	TRBV4-2	CASSQAKQVSEKLFF	TGTGCCAGCAGCCAAGCCAAGCAGGTTAGTGAAAAACTGTTTTTT
TRBJ1-2	-	-	TRBV21-1	CASSKCGTGNNYGYTF	TGTGCCAGCAGCAAATGTGGAACAGGAAATAACTATGGCTACACCTTC
TRBJ2-2	-	-	TRBV9	CASSGTAANTGELFF	TGTGCCAGCAGCGGGACAGCTGCGAACACCGGGGAGCTGTTTTTT
TRBJ2-1	TRBD2	-	TRBV6-1	CASSALLARTYNEQFF	TGTGCCAGCAGTGCCTTACTAGCGAGGACCTACAATGAGCAGTTCTTC
TRBJ1-5	TRBD1	-	TRBV2	CASSPDRGRRVAQHF	TGTGCCAGCAGTCCGGACAGGGGGCGGAGGGTTGCCCAGCATTTT
TRBJ2-4	-	few	TRBV30	CAWSVNGRNIQYF	TGTGCCTGGAGTGTAAACGGGAGAAACATTCAGTACTTC
TRBJ2-3	TRBD1	-	TRBV9	CASSYTGTGADTQYF	TGTGCCAGCAGCTACACCGGGACAGGGGCAGATACGCAGTATTTT
TRBJ1-3	TRBD1	-	TRBV9	CASSVGQPFSGNTIYF	TGTGCCAGCAGCGTGGGACAGCCTTTCTCTGGAAACACCATATATTTT
TRBJ1-5	-	-	TRBV19	CASSSRSARQPQHF	TGTGCCAGTAGTAGCAGGTCCGCACGTCAGCCCCAGCATTTT
TRBJ2-3	-	-	TRBV7-3	CASSYATDTQYF	TGTGCCAGCAGCTACGCGACAGATACGCAGTATTTT
TRBJ2-1	TRBD2	-	TRBV12-5	CASGLVTSGNEQFF	TGTGCTAGTGGTTTGGTAACTAGCGGGAATGAGCAGTTCTTC
TRBJ2-1	TRBD2	-	TRBV7-3	CASSFGTSHGNEQFF	TGTGCCAGCAGCTTTGGGACTAGTCATGGCAATGAGCAGTTCTTC
TRBJ2-2	TRBD1	once	TRBV19	CATRDSLANTGELFF	TGTGCCACAAGGGACAGTCTCGCGAACACCGGGGAGCTGTTTTTT
TRBJ1-5	-	-	TRBV9	CASSVGGRQPQHF	TGTGCCAGCAGCGTAGGGGGCCGCCAGCCCCAGCATTTT
TRBJ2-5	-	-	TRBV2	CASSARDKQETQYF	TGTGCCAGCAGTGCCCGGGACAAACAAGAGACCCAGTACTTC
TRBJ2-7	TRBD2	-	TRBV9	CASSKTSGSYEQYF	TGTGCCAGCAGCAAGACTAGCGGGTCATACGAGCAGTACTTC
TRBJ2-2	TRBD1	once	TRBV7-9	CASSYGTGGHTGELFF	TGTGCCAGCAGCTACGGGACAGGGGGTCACACCGGGGAGCTGTTTTTT
TRBJ2-7	TRBD2	-	TRBV30	CAWSGRLADARDEQYF	TGTGCCTGGAGTGGCCGACTAGCGGACGCTCGCGACGAGCAGTACTTC
TRBJ2-5	-	-	TRBV12-1	CASSQFVRETQYF	TGTGCCAGCAGCCAATTTGTTCGGGAGACCCAGTACTTC
TRBJ2-5	-	-	TRBV5-4	CASSFYSQETQYF	TGTGCCAGCAGCTTTTACAGCCAAGAGACCCAGTACTTC
TRBJ2-4	-	once	TRBV6-6	CASSGINIQYF	TGTGCCAGCTCGGGGATAAACATTCAGTACTTC
TRBJ2-5	-	-	TRBV18	CASSLGGPGTQYF	TGTGCCAGCTCCCTCGGGGGTCCGGGGACCCAGTACTTC
TRBJ2-5	TRBD2	-	TRBV6-6	CASSYSLMREAETQYF	TGTGCCAGCAGTTACTCGCTCATGCGGGAGGCGGAGACCCAGTACTTC
TRBJ2-5	-	-	TRBV7-2	CASSFGAKETQYF	TGTGCCAGCAGCTTCGGAGCTAAAGAGACCCAGTACTTC
TRBJ2-2	-	-	TRBV15	CATSRDWQGGVTGELFF	TGTGCCACCAGCAGAGATTGGCAAGGGGGAGTCACCGGGGAGCTGTTTTTT
TRBJ2-3	TRBD2	-	TRBV13	CASSLRSSGRGDTQYF	TGTGCCAGCAGCTTAAGGAGTAGCGGGAGGGGCGATACGCAGTATTTT
TRBJ2-3	TRBD1	-	TRBV2	CASRGTGIDTQYF	TGTGCCAGCAGGGGGACAGGGATAGATACGCAGTATTTT
TRBJ2-3	-	-	TRBV7-2	CASRRGGGTDTQYF	TGTGCCAGCAGAAGGGGCGGTGGCACAGATACGCAGTATTTT
TRBJ2-3	-	-	TRBV15	CATSRSGQTTDTQYF	TGTGCCACCAGCAGATCGGGACAAACCACAGATACGCAGTATTTT
TRBJ1-1	-	few	TRBV5-1	CASSSTGYGTEAFF	TGCGCCAGCAGCTCAACAGGTTATGGGACTGAAGCTTTCTTT
TRBJ2-1	-	-	TRBV21-1	CASSIGTAIVYNEQFF	TGTGCCAGCAGCATCGGGACAGCTATCGTCTACAATGAGCAGTTCTTC
TRBJ2-5	-	-	TRBV4-3	CASSQTSWGFAETQYF	TGCGCCAGCAGCCAGACTAGTTGGGGTTTTGCAGAGACCCAGTACTTC
TRBJ2-1	-	-	TRBV7-2	CASSLRGGLSIYNEQFF	TGTGCCAGCAGCTTAAGGGGGGGCCTTAGCATCTACAATGAGCAGTTCTTC
TRBJ2-1	TRBD2	few	TRBV19	CASSMGLVNEQFF	TGTGCCAGTAGTATGGGACTAGTGAATGAGCAGTTCTTC
TRBJ1-2	TRBD1	-	TRBV7-2	CASSLIATGGCTF	TGTGCCAGCAGCTTAATTGCCACAGGGGGCTGCACCTTC
TRBJ2-3	-	-	TRBV7-2	CASSLTSTSFTDTQYF	TGTGCCAGCAGCTTGACTAGTACAAGCTTCACAGATACGCAGTATTTT
TRBJ2-1	TRBD1	-	TRBV20-1	CSAWTGDEQFF	TGCAGTGCCTGGACAGGGGATGAGCAGTTCTTC
TRBJ1-5	-	-	TRBV18	CASSPVQGDNQPQHF	TGTGCCAGCTCACCGGTACAGGGTGACAATCAGCCCCAGCATTTT
TRBJ2-3	-	-	TRBV9	CASSVAAGLAVDTQYF	TGTGCCAGCAGCGTAGCCGCGGGGCTAGCTGTAGATACGCAGTATTTT
TRBJ2-7	-	-	TRBV28	CASSGRQLTSYEQYF	TGTGCCAGCAGTGGGCGACAGCTCACGTCCTACGAGCAGTACTTC
TRBJ1-3	-	-	TRBV7-9	CASSLGSQGGNTIYF	TGTGCCAGCAGCTTAGGCTCACAGGGAGGAAACACCATATATTTT
TRBJ2-5	TRBD2	few	TRBV28	CASSSSSGRVGQYF	TGTGCCAGCAGTTCTTCTAGCGGGAGGGTCGGGCAGTACTTC
TRBJ2-5	-	-	TRBV27	CASRDGRGLQETQYF	TGTGCCAGCAGGGACGGGAGGGGGCTCCAAGAGACCCAGTACTTC
TRBJ2-3	TRBD1	once	TRBV5-5	CASSYAPEDRGRTDTQYF	TGTGCCAGCAGCTACGCCCCCGAGGACAGGGGGCGCACAGATACGCAGTATTTT
TRBJ1-2	-	-	TRBV2	CASSISRDSGGYTF	TGTGCCAGCAGCATTTCCCGAGACAGCGGGGGCTACACCTTC
TRBJ2-2	-	-	TRBV5-5	CASSLDRANTGELFF	TGTGCCAGCAGCTTGGACAGGGCGAACACCGGGGAGCTGTTTTTT